A selection of T cell receptor beta chains follows, all from one sample in a study of CD8 T cells in ankylosing spondylitis. TCRdb recomputed calls from the 5' RACE reads with MiXCR, one row per CDR3 protein. The sample records hundreds of thousands of distinct CDR3 sequences, over 15% being singletons. Input material: blood, either unsorted or a sorted T cell fraction (not recorded which). The receptors stem from a male donor with ankylosing spondylitis or in good health (not recorded which). Each CDR3 is given with its conserved first and last residue. Each record gives: D gene, J gene, clone size, V gene, CDR3 DNA, CDR3 protein. The D gene is left open where the match is weak. Size tells how often a clone was seen (once, few, many) or the class of an expanded clone, and some rows leave it out.

d_gene: NA; j_gene: TRBJ1-5; abundance: NA; v_gene: TRBV6-2/TRBV6-3; CDR3nt: TGTGCCAGCAGTTACTTGGGGACTAGCAATCAGCCCCAGCATTTT; CDR3aa: CASSYLGTSNQPQHF
d_gene: NA; j_gene: TRBJ2-5; abundance: few; v_gene: TRBV4-2; CDR3nt: TGTGCCAGCAGCCAAGAGTTCTCAGGGGAAGAGACCCAGTACTTC; CDR3aa: CASSQEFSGEETQYF
d_gene: NA; j_gene: TRBJ1-4; abundance: few; v_gene: TRBV5-1; CDR3nt: TGCGCCAGCAGCTTGTCGACAGGATTTTCTGAAAAACTGTTTTTT; CDR3aa: CASSLSTGFSEKLFF
d_gene: NA; j_gene: TRBJ2-5; abundance: NA; v_gene: TRBV3-1; CDR3nt: TGTGCCAGCAGCCCCACGCGTGAGACCCAGTACTTC; CDR3aa: CASSPTRETQYF
d_gene: TRBD2; j_gene: TRBJ2-3; abundance: NA; v_gene: TRBV12-3/TRBV12-4; CDR3nt: TGTGCCTGCAGTTTAAGGGGACTAGCGGGAGTTTCCACAGATACGCAGTATTTT; CDR3aa: CACSLRGLAGVSTDTQYF
d_gene: TRBD2; j_gene: TRBJ2-3; abundance: NA; v_gene: TRBV20-1; CDR3nt: TGCAGTGCTAGGGATAGCGGGAGGAGCACAGATACGCAGTATTTT; CDR3aa: CSARDSGRSTDTQYF
d_gene: NA; j_gene: TRBJ2-5; abundance: few; v_gene: TRBV2; CDR3nt: TGTGCCAGCAAAACAGGGCCGGGGGAGACCCAGTACTTC; CDR3aa: CASKTGPGETQYF
d_gene: NA; j_gene: TRBJ2-2; abundance: many; v_gene: TRBV3-1; CDR3nt: TGTGCCAGCAGCCACCTGGCTCGGACAAAGAACACCGGGGAGCTGTTTTTT; CDR3aa: CASSHLARTKNTGELFF
d_gene: NA; j_gene: TRBJ2-4; abundance: NA; v_gene: TRBV4-2; CDR3nt: TGTGCCAGCAGCCAAGATTTCCAGGGCTCAGCCAAAAACATTCAGTACTTC; CDR3aa: CASSQDFQGSAKNIQYF
d_gene: NA; j_gene: TRBJ1-2; abundance: NA; v_gene: TRBV7-2; CDR3nt: TGTGCCAGCAGTATTGCAACCAGGGATGGCTACACCTTC; CDR3aa: CASSIATRDGYTF
d_gene: TRBD2; j_gene: TRBJ2-5; abundance: NA; v_gene: TRBV5-1; CDR3nt: TGCGCCAGCAAAAAGCGGGGACTCCAAGAGACCCAGTACTTC; CDR3aa: CASKKRGLQETQYF
d_gene: NA; j_gene: TRBJ1-1; abundance: NA; v_gene: TRBV7-3; CDR3nt: TGTGCCAGCAGCCCGGGGGGAGGTCCTGAAGCTTTCTTT; CDR3aa: CASSPGGGPEAFF
d_gene: NA; j_gene: TRBJ1-6; abundance: many; v_gene: TRBV12-3/TRBV12-4; CDR3nt: TGTGCCAGCAGCCGGGGCATAAATTCACCCCTCCACTTT; CDR3aa: CASSRGINSPLHF
d_gene: NA; j_gene: TRBJ2-1; abundance: NA; v_gene: TRBV3-1; CDR3nt: TGTGCCTGCTGCCAAGGGCAGGGCCCTTTCAATGAGCAGTTCTTC; CDR3aa: CACCQGQGPFNEQFF
d_gene: TRBD2; j_gene: TRBJ2-3; abundance: NA; v_gene: TRBV5-1; CDR3nt: TGCGCCAGCAGCTTTGAGGGGAGGGACGCAGATACGCAGTATTTT; CDR3aa: CASSFEGRDADTQYF
d_gene: NA; j_gene: TRBJ1-1; abundance: few; v_gene: TRBV7-9; CDR3nt: TGTGCCAGCAGGGAAAGGCGGAACACTGAAGCTTTCTTT; CDR3aa: CASRERRNTEAFF
d_gene: NA; j_gene: TRBJ2-5; abundance: NA; v_gene: TRBV4-1; CDR3nt: TGCGCCAGCAGCCAAGATGGCGGTAGTATAGAGACCCAGTACTTC; CDR3aa: CASSQDGGSIETQYF
d_gene: TRBD1; j_gene: TRBJ1-2; abundance: NA; v_gene: TRBV29-1; CDR3nt: TGCAGCGTTCGGGACAGGATATTCTATGGCTACACCTTC; CDR3aa: CSVRDRIFYGYTF
d_gene: TRBD2; j_gene: TRBJ2-5; abundance: NA; v_gene: TRBV15; CDR3nt: TGTGCCACCAGCAGAGTGGCGCGGGGGGGCTCGAAGACCCAGTACTTC; CDR3aa: CATSRVARGGSKTQYF
d_gene: NA; j_gene: TRBJ2-1; abundance: NA; v_gene: TRBV5-1; CDR3nt: TGCGCCAGCAGCTTGTTACGGGGGCCCGAGTCGGATGAGCAGTTCTTC; CDR3aa: CASSLLRGPESDEQFF
d_gene: TRBD1; j_gene: TRBJ1-1; abundance: many; v_gene: TRBV29-1; CDR3nt: TGCAGCGTGTTGGGACAGGGGATAATGAACACTGAAGCTTTCTTT; CDR3aa: CSVLGQGIMNTEAFF
d_gene: TRBD2; j_gene: TRBJ2-2; abundance: NA; v_gene: TRBV27; CDR3nt: TGTGCCAGCAGTTCCCTCAGGGCTAGCGGATCCACCGGGGAGCTGTTTTTT; CDR3aa: CASSSLRASGSTGELFF
d_gene: NA; j_gene: TRBJ1-5; abundance: many; v_gene: TRBV20-1; CDR3nt: TGCAGTGCTAGAGGAGGGCTCGGCAATCAGCCCCAGCATTTT; CDR3aa: CSARGGLGNQPQHF
d_gene: TRBD1; j_gene: TRBJ1-1; abundance: few; v_gene: TRBV12-3/TRBV12-4; CDR3nt: TGTGCCAGCAGTTTCTCAGTGGGACAGGTGAACACTGAAGCTTTCTTT; CDR3aa: CASSFSVGQVNTEAFF
d_gene: NA; j_gene: TRBJ2-1; abundance: NA; v_gene: TRBV10-2; CDR3nt: TGCGCCAGCAGTGAGCACCCCCTCTCCTACAATGAGCAGTTCTTC; CDR3aa: CASSEHPLSYNEQFF
d_gene: TRBD1; j_gene: TRBJ2-3; abundance: few; v_gene: TRBV7-8; CDR3nt: TGTGCCAGCAGCGTCCTAAAGACAGGGAGTTTATCAGATACGCAGTATTTT; CDR3aa: CASSVLKTGSLSDTQYF
d_gene: TRBD1; j_gene: TRBJ2-1; abundance: few; v_gene: TRBV29-1; CDR3nt: TGCAGCTCGCGACCTCAGGGGGCCAATGAGCAGTTCTTC; CDR3aa: CSSRPQGANEQFF
d_gene: NA; j_gene: TRBJ2-3; abundance: few; v_gene: TRBV28; CDR3nt: TGTGCCAGCACGAAGAGCGCCGGACAAGATACGCAGTATTTT; CDR3aa: CASTKSAGQDTQYF
d_gene: TRBD2; j_gene: TRBJ2-1; abundance: NA; v_gene: TRBV11-1; CDR3nt: TGTGCCAGCAGCTTACCCCAACTAGCGGGAAGGCCCAATGAGCAGTTCTTC; CDR3aa: CASSLPQLAGRPNEQFF
d_gene: NA; j_gene: TRBJ1-3; abundance: NA; v_gene: TRBV4-1; CDR3nt: TGCGCCAGCAGCCAAGAGGGAGGGGAGGGGGCTGGAAACACCATATATTTT; CDR3aa: CASSQEGGEGAGNTIYF
d_gene: TRBD2; j_gene: TRBJ2-1; abundance: few; v_gene: TRBV28; CDR3nt: TGTGCCAGCAGTCGACTAGCGGGGCCCAATGAGCAGTTCTTC; CDR3aa: CASSRLAGPNEQFF
d_gene: NA; j_gene: TRBJ2-3; abundance: NA; v_gene: TRBV6-1; CDR3nt: TGTGCCAGCACCCCCCTCGGATCCGGGGCAGATACGCAGTATTTT; CDR3aa: CASTPLGSGADTQYF
d_gene: TRBD2; j_gene: TRBJ2-3; abundance: few; v_gene: TRBV15; CDR3nt: TGTGCCACCAGCAGTCCGACTAGCGGGGGGAACACAGATACGCAGTATTTT; CDR3aa: CATSSPTSGGNTDTQYF
d_gene: TRBD2; j_gene: TRBJ2-3; abundance: few; v_gene: TRBV20-1; CDR3nt: TGCAGTGCTAGAGACCCCGGTAGCGGGGTTAGCACAGATACGCAGTATTTT; CDR3aa: CSARDPGSGVSTDTQYF
d_gene: TRBD1; j_gene: TRBJ2-4; abundance: NA; v_gene: TRBV20-1; CDR3nt: TGCAGTGCTGAGCCCGGACAGGCCGCGGTCAACATTCAGTACTTC; CDR3aa: CSAEPGQAAVNIQYF
d_gene: TRBD2; j_gene: TRBJ2-1; abundance: many; v_gene: TRBV20-1; CDR3nt: TGCAGTGCTAGAAGGCTAGCGGGGCCCTACAGGGAGCAGTTCTTC; CDR3aa: CSARRLAGPYREQFF
d_gene: NA; j_gene: TRBJ2-5; abundance: many; v_gene: TRBV4-1; CDR3nt: TGCGCCAGCAGCCACGGGGAAGGGTGGGTCGACGAGACCCAGTACTTC; CDR3aa: CASSHGEGWVDETQYF
d_gene: NA; j_gene: TRBJ2-1; abundance: NA; v_gene: TRBV20-1; CDR3nt: TGCAGTGCTAGAAATTCGGACTGGGGCAGGTACAATGAGCAGTTCTTC; CDR3aa: CSARNSDWGRYNEQFF
d_gene: TRBD1; j_gene: TRBJ1-1; abundance: NA; v_gene: TRBV28; CDR3nt: TGTGCCAGCAGGCGGGACAGGGTGAGCACTGAAGCTTTCTTT; CDR3aa: CASRRDRVSTEAFF
d_gene: TRBD1; j_gene: TRBJ2-1; abundance: many; v_gene: TRBV7-3; CDR3nt: TGTGCCAGCAGCTTAGGGACAGGGCCCTACAATGAGCAGTTCTTC; CDR3aa: CASSLGTGPYNEQFF
d_gene: NA; j_gene: TRBJ2-3; abundance: NA; v_gene: TRBV6-1; CDR3nt: TGTGCCAGCAGTGAACGGGTTGAGCGCACTAGCACAGATACGCAGTATTTT; CDR3aa: CASSERVERTSTDTQYF
d_gene: NA; j_gene: TRBJ1-2; abundance: NA; v_gene: TRBV12-3/TRBV12-4; CDR3nt: TGTGCCAGCAGTGCCGGGACACCAAACTATGGCTACACCTTC; CDR3aa: CASSAGTPNYGYTF
d_gene: NA; j_gene: TRBJ2-3; abundance: few; v_gene: TRBV9; CDR3nt: TGTGCCAGCAGCGTAGAGGGCACAGATACGCAGTATTTT; CDR3aa: CASSVEGTDTQYF
d_gene: NA; j_gene: TRBJ2-3; abundance: few; v_gene: TRBV27; CDR3nt: TGTGCCAGCAGTTTATTCCGAACAGATACGCAGTATTTT; CDR3aa: CASSLFRTDTQYF
d_gene: NA; j_gene: TRBJ1-5; abundance: few; v_gene: TRBV5-1; CDR3nt: TGCGCCAGCAGCTTGGAAGGGCCTAGCAATCAGCCCCAGCATTTT; CDR3aa: CASSLEGPSNQPQHF
d_gene: TRBD2; j_gene: TRBJ2-1; abundance: many; v_gene: TRBV3-1; CDR3nt: TGTGCCAGCAGCCTCGGGGGACTAGCGGGGAACAATGAGCAGTTCTTC; CDR3aa: CASSLGGLAGNNEQFF
d_gene: NA; j_gene: TRBJ2-1; abundance: few; v_gene: TRBV18; CDR3nt: TGTGCCAGCTCCCTAAAGTGGCCCGGGGAGCAGTTCTTC; CDR3aa: CASSLKWPGEQFF
d_gene: NA; j_gene: TRBJ1-6; abundance: few; v_gene: TRBV12-3/TRBV12-4; CDR3nt: TGTGCCAGCCTCAGGGGAGGTTCACCCCTCCACTTT; CDR3aa: CASLRGGSPLHF
d_gene: TRBD2; j_gene: TRBJ2-1; abundance: few; v_gene: TRBV20-1; CDR3nt: TGCAGTGCCAGACCTAGCGGGAATAGGGGGGTCTACAATGAGCAGTTCTTC; CDR3aa: CSARPSGNRGVYNEQFF
d_gene: TRBD1; j_gene: TRBJ2-5; abundance: many; v_gene: TRBV20-1; CDR3nt: TGCAGTGCAGGGACAGGGGATTTGGAGACCCAGTACTTC; CDR3aa: CSAGTGDLETQYF
d_gene: NA; j_gene: TRBJ1-1; abundance: NA; v_gene: TRBV12-3/TRBV12-4; CDR3nt: TGTGCCAGCAGCCCGGGCCACTCTGAAGCTTTCTTT; CDR3aa: CASSPGHSEAFF
d_gene: TRBD2; j_gene: TRBJ2-5; abundance: NA; v_gene: TRBV7-2; CDR3nt: TGTGCCAGCAGCTCAGCGGGAGTGGCAGAGACCCAGTACTTC; CDR3aa: CASSSAGVAETQYF
d_gene: TRBD1; j_gene: TRBJ1-5; abundance: few; v_gene: TRBV4-1; CDR3nt: TGCGCCAGCAGCCAGGGGACAGAGTTCGAGCCCCAGCATTTT; CDR3aa: CASSQGTEFEPQHF
d_gene: TRBD1; j_gene: TRBJ2-4; abundance: few; v_gene: TRBV6-5; CDR3nt: TGTGCCAGCAGTTCAGGACAGGGCTCCTTAGCCAAAAACATTCAGTACTTC; CDR3aa: CASSSGQGSLAKNIQYF
d_gene: NA; j_gene: TRBJ2-2; abundance: NA; v_gene: TRBV12-3/TRBV12-4; CDR3nt: TGTGCCAGCAGATCGGGACTGACTCTCACCGGGGAGCTGTTTTTT; CDR3aa: CASRSGLTLTGELFF
d_gene: NA; j_gene: TRBJ1-2; abundance: NA; v_gene: TRBV24-1; CDR3nt: TGTGCCACCAGTGACCTGCACTATGGCTACACCTTC; CDR3aa: CATSDLHYGYTF
d_gene: NA; j_gene: TRBJ1-1; abundance: few; v_gene: TRBV5-1; CDR3nt: TGCGCCAGCAGGAACAAGGGAACTGAAGCTTTCTTT; CDR3aa: CASRNKGTEAFF
d_gene: NA; j_gene: TRBJ1-5; abundance: NA; v_gene: TRBV20-1; CDR3nt: TGCAGTGCCCGAGAAGGGGGGAGCAATCAGCCCCAGCATTTT; CDR3aa: CSAREGGSNQPQHF
d_gene: NA; j_gene: TRBJ1-1; abundance: few; v_gene: TRBV9; CDR3nt: TGTGCCAGCAGCGTAGTAGTGGGAACTGAAGCTTTCTTT; CDR3aa: CASSVVVGTEAFF
d_gene: NA; j_gene: TRBJ2-2; abundance: few; v_gene: TRBV28; CDR3nt: TGTGCCAGCAGTCCGGCGGGGTACACCGGGGAGCTGTTTTTT; CDR3aa: CASSPAGYTGELFF